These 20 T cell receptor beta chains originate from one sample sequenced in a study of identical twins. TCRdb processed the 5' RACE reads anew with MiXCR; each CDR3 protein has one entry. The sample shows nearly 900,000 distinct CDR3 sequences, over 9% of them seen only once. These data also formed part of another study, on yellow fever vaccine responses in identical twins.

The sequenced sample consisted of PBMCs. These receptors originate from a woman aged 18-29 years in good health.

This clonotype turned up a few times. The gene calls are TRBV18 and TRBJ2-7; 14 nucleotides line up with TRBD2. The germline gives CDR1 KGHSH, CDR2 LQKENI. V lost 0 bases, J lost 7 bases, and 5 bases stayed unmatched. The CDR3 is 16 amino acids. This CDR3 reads CASSPPGLAGVGEQYF. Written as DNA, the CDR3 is TGTGCCAGCTCACCACCGGGACTAGCGGGAGTGGGGGAGCAGTACTTC.

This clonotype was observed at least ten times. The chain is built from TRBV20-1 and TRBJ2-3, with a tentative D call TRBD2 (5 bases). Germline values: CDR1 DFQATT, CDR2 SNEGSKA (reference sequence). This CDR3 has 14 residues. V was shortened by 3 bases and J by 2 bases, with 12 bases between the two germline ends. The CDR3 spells CSASLDGNTDTQYF. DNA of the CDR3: TGCAGTGCTAGTTTGGACGGGAACACAGATACGCAGTATTTT.

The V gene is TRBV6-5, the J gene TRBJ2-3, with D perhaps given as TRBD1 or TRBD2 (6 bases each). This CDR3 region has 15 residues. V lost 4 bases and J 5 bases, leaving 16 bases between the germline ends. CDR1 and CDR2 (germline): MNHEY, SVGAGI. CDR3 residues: CASSCSGASGDTQYF. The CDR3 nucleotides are TGTGCCAGCAGTTGCTCGGGGGCCTCAGGAGATACGCAGTATTTT.

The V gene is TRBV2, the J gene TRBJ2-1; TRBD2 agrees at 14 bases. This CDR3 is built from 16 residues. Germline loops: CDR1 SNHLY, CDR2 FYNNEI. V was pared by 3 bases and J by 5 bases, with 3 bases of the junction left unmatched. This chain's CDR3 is CASSETSGRAHNEQFF. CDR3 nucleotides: TGTGCCAGCAGTGAGACTAGCGGGAGGGCCCACAATGAGCAGTTCTTC.

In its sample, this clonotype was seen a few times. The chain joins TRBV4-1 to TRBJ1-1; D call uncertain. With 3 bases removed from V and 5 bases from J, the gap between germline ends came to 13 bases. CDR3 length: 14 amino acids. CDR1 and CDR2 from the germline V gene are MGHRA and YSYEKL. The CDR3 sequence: CASSHSQTGTEAFF. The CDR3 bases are TGCGCCAGCAGCCATAGTCAGACCGGGACTGAAGCTTTCTTT.

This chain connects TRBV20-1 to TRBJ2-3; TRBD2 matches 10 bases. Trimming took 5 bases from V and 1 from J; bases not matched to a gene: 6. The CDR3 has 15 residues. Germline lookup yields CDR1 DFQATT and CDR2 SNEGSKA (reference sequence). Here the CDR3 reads CSAQKAGGGTDTQYF. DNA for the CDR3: TGCAGTGCTCAAAAAGCGGGAGGGGGCACAGATACGCAGTATTTT.

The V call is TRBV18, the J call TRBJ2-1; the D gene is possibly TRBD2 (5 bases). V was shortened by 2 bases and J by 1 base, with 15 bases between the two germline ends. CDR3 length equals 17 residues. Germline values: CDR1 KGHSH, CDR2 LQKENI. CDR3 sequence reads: CASSPIAGETSYNEQFF. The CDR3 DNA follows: TGTGCCAGCTCACCAATCGCCGGGGAGACATCCTACAATGAGCAGTTCTTC.

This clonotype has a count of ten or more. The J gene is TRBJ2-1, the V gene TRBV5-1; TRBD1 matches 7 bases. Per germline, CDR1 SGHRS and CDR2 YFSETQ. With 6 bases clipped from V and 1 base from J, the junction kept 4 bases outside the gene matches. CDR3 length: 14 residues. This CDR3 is CASTPGGSYNEQFF. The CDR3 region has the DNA TGCGCCAGCACTCCAGGGGGATCCTACAATGAGCAGTTCTTC.

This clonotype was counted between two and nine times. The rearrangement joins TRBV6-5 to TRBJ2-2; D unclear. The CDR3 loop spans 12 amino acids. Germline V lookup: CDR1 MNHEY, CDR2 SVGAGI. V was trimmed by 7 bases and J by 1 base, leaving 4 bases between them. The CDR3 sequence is CASTRNTGELFF. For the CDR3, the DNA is TGTGCCAGCACAAGGAACACCGGGGAGCTGTTTTTT.

CDR3 in amino acids: CASSLAGFMNTEAFF. The CDR3 DNA reads as TGTGCCAGCAGTTTAGCGGGGTTTATGAACACTGAAGCTTTCTTT. This chain connects TRBV27 to TRBJ1-1; no reliable D call. Germline V gene lookup returns CDR1 MNHEY and CDR2 SMNVEV (reference sequence). Trimming removed 2 bases from V and 0 bases from J, with 10 bases in between. This CDR3 has 15 residues.

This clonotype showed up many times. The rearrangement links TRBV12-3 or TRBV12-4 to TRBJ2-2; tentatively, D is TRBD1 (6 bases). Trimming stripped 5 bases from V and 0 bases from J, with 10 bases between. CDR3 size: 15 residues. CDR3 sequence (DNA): TGTGCCAGCAGTCCCGACAGGACGAACACCGGGGAGCTGTTTTTT. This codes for CASSPDRTNTGELFF.

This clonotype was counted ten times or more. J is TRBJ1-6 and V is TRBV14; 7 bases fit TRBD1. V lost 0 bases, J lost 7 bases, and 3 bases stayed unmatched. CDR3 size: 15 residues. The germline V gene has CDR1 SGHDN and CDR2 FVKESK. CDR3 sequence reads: CASSQDMTGNSPLHF. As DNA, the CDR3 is TGTGCCAGCAGCCAAGATATGACAGGGAATTCACCCCTCCACTTT.

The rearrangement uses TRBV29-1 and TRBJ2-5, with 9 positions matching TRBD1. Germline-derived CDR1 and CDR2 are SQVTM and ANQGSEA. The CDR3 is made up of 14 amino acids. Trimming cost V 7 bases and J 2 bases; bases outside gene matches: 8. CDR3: CSATVGTGQETQYF. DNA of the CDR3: TGCAGCGCAACGGTAGGGACAGGGCAAGAGACCCAGTACTTC.

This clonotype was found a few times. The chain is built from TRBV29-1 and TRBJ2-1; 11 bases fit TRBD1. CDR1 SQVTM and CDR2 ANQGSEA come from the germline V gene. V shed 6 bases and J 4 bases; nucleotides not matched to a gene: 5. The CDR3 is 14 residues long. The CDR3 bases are TGCAGCGTCCCCCGGGACAGGGGGTACAATGAGCAGTTCTTC. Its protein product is CSVPRDRGYNEQFF.

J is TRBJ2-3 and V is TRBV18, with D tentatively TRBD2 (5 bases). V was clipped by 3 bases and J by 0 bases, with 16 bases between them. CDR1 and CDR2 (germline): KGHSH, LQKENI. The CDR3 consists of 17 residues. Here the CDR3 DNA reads TGTGCCAGCTCACCTCCTTGGACTTCTCCTAGCACAGATACGCAGTATTTT. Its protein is CASSPPWTSPSTDTQYF.

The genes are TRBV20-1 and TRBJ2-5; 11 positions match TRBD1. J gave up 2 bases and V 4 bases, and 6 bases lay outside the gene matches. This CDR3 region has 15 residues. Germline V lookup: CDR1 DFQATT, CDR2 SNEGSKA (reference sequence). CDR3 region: CSAKPDRGRQETQYF. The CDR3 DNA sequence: TGCAGTGCTAAACCGGACAGGGGGCGGCAAGAGACCCAGTACTTC.

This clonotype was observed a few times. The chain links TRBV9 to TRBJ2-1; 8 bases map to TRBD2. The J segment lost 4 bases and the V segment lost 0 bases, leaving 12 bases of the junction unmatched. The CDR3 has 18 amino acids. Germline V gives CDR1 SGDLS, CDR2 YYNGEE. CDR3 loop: CASSVAGLAGAEYNEQFF. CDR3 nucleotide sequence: TGTGCCAGCAGCGTAGCAGGTCTAGCGGGTGCTGAATACAATGAGCAGTTCTTC.

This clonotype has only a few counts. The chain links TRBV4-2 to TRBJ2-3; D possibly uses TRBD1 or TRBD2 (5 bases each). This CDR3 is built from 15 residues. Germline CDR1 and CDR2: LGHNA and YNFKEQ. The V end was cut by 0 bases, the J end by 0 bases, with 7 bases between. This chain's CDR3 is CASSQEWGSTDTQYF. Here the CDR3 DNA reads TGTGCCAGCAGCCAAGAATGGGGGAGCACAGATACGCAGTATTTT.

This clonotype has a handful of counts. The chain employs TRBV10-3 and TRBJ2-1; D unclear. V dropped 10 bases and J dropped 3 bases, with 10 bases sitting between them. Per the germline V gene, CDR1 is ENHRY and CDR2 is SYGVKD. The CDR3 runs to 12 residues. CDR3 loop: CATGNIYNEQFF. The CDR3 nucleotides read TGTGCCACCGGTAATATCTACAATGAGCAGTTCTTC.

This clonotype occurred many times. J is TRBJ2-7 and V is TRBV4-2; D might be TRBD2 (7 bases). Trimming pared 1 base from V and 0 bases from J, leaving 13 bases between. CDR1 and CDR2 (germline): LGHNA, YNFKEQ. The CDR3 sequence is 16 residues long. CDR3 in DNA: TGTGCCAGCAGCCAAGTGGGGGGGACAACCTCCTACGAGCAGTACTTC. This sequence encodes CASSQVGGTTSYEQYF.